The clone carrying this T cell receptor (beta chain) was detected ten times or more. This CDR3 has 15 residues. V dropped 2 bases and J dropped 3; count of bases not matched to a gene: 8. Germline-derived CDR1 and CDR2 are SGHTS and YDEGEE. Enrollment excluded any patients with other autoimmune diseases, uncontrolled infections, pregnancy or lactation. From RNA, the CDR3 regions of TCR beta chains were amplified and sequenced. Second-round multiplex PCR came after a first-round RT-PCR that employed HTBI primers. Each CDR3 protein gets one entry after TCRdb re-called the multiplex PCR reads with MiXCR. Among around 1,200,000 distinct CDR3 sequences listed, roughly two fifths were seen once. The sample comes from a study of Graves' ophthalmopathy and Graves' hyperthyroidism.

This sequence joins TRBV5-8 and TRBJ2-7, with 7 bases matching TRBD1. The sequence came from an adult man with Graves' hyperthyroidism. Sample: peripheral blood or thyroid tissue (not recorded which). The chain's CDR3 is CASSFGTEESYEQYF. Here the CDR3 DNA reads TGTGCCAGCAGCTTCGGGACAGAGGAAAGCTACGAGCAGTACTTC.